This T cell receptor (beta chain) was observed in a study of CD4+ T cells in melanoma (dated 2022 in TCRdb). Concerning the study at large: Neoantigen-specific CD4+ T cells in human melanoma were what the study investigated. The paper's findings and limits, for the study overall: Neoantigen-specific CD4+ T cells in melanoma were reported to have a range of differentiation states. The report described a correlation between neoantigen-specific CD4+ T cells and the function of CD8+ T cells, macrophages and B cells.

Receptor amplification or capture employed the immunoSEQ multiplex PCR assay. TCRdb retrieved this table from immuneACCESS and kept in-frame rearrangements only. Not all clones are present; in checked studies, unresolved V genes account for under half, and no reason is known for the remainder. Counted in this sample were some 13,000 clones; around 68% of them appeared once. The ten largest clones capture over 15% of the sample. The donors were people with melanoma. The CDR1 and CDR2 encoded by the germline V gene (reference sequence) are LNHDA and SQIVND. The junction carries 17 bases between V and J, which are trimmed by 5 bases and 6 bases respectively. Measured from the cysteine to the phenylalanine, the CDR3 is 14 residues long. Of the read, only the CDR3 DNA is kept; its 42 bases are in frame from base 1. Points on this clone: What this receptor recognizes is not known. Per-base qualities were not stored, and no clone one base away is much larger.

Rearrangement joined TRBV19 to TRBJ2-7; possibly the D gene is TRBD1, per 5 matching bases. This clonotype was sampled from a human donor with melanoma. The sample was cells from a culture (not recorded whether cultured in vitro). The DNA sequence is as follows: TGTGCCAGTAGTCCGGCGACAGTCTCTGCCGAGCAGTACTTC. It codes for CASSPATVSAEQYF.